One sample yielded the 27 T cell receptor beta chains listed below, sequenced in a study of glioma-infiltrating T cells after dendritic cell vaccination. The time point here: after dendritic cell vaccination, including at tumor progression/relapse. Produced via immunoSEQ multiplex PCR; TCRdb's table is partial and in-frame only. The sample shows approximately 48,000 clones, over 75% of them seen only once. The input for sequencing was blood, taken after dendritic cell vaccination. Receptors were obtained from a human donor with glioblastoma.

V usage is TRBV10-3 and J usage is TRBJ2-1; a possible D gene is TRBD1 (5 bases). The V and J ends lost 5 bases and 0 bases respectively, with 14 bases between them. Germline loops: CDR1 ENHRY, CDR2 SYGVKD. The CDR3 has 16 residues. The CDR3 DNA sequence: TGTGCCATCAGTACTCAGGGCCTATCCTCCTACAATGAGCAGTTCTTC. Residues: CAISTQGLSSYNEQFF.

This CDR3 is CASSLAGAGEYNEQFF. Here the CDR3 DNA reads TGTGCCAGCAGTTTAGCAGGGGCGGGAGAATATAATGAGCAGTTCTTC. The rearrangement uses TRBV28 and TRBJ2-1, with a possible D match to TRBD2 (7 bases). Germline V gene sequence: CDR1 MDHEN, CDR2 SYDVKM. The CDR3 loop spans 16 amino acids. Trimming stripped 2 bases from V and 7 bases from J, with 18 bases between.

The J gene is TRBJ2-3, the V gene TRBV10-3; 10 positions agree with TRBD2. The J segment lost 4 bases and the V segment lost 4 bases, leaving 5 bases of the junction unmatched. CDR1 is ENHRY, CDR2 SYGVKD, per germline. This CDR3 is built from 15 residues. CDR3 region: CAISGGLAVPDTQYF. CDR3 DNA sequence: TGTGCCATCAGTGGAGGACTAGCGGTCCCAGATACGCAGTATTTT.

This chain links TRBV7-9 with TRBJ2-1; D is unresolved. The V gene's germline CDR1 is SEHNR and CDR2 FQNEAQ (reference sequence). Trimming stripped 0 bases from V and 6 bases from J, with 6 bases between. There are 13 residues in the CDR3. The CDR3 spells CASSLAGSNEQFF. CDR3 bases: TGTGCCAGCAGCTTAGCGGGCTCCAATGAGCAGTTCTTC.

The J gene is TRBJ2-5, the V gene TRBV4-1; D perhaps matches TRBD1 (5 bases). The V gene's germline CDR1 is MGHRA and CDR2 YSYEKL. V was trimmed by 0 bases and J by 0 bases, leaving 8 bases between them. The CDR3 consists of 15 residues. The CDR3 is CASSQDKQDQETQYF. The CDR3 nucleotides read TGCGCCAGCAGCCAAGATAAACAGGACCAAGAGACCCAGTACTTC.

The V call is TRBV9, the J call TRBJ1-2; D unclear. V shed 0 bases and J shed 8 bases, with 8 bases lying between them. Germline assignment: CDR1 SGDLS and CDR2 YYNGEE. The CDR3 is 12 residues long. CDR3 loop: CASSVGGPGYTF. The CDR3 DNA sequence: TGTGCCAGCAGCGTAGGAGGGCCAGGCTACACCTTC.

J is TRBJ1-1 and V is TRBV4-1; D not certain. CDR1 and CDR2 from the germline V gene are MGHRA and YSYEKL. CDR3 length: 14 amino acids. V lost 3 bases to trimming and J lost 1 base, with 9 bases between them. The CDR3 loop is CASSQWETNTEAFF. The DNA for the CDR3 is TGCGCCAGCAGCCAGTGGGAGACGAACACTGAAGCTTTCTTT.

Comments on this clone: Other DNA sequences of this sample code for an identical CDR3. The V call is TRBV18, the J call TRBJ2-5; TRBD1 might be the D (6 bases). V shed 5 bases and J shed 5 bases, with 15 bases lying between them. CDR1 is KGHSH, CDR2 LQKENI, per germline. The CDR3 is 14 residues long. Here the CDR3 reads CASSWTVGEETQYF. Written as DNA, the CDR3 is TGTGCCAGCTCATGGACAGTCGGTGAGGAGACCCAGTACTTC.

The chain links TRBV5-1 to TRBJ2-7; D call uncertain. This CDR3 region has 13 residues. CDR1 is SGHRS and CDR2 is YFSETQ in the germline V gene. V lost 1 base, J lost 2 bases, and 7 bases lay in between. CDR3 DNA sequence: TGCGCCAGCAGCTTGAGCAAGACCTACGAGCAGTACTTC. This encodes CASSLSKTYEQYF.

In this sample, this clone turned up once. The V gene is TRBV28, the J gene TRBJ2-6; maybe TRBD1 (6 bases). The germline V and J ends were trimmed by 2 bases and 2 bases, with 13 bases remaining between them. Germline CDR1 MDHEN, CDR2 SYDVKM. This CDR3 comprises 17 residues. The CDR3 spells CASSLLGDNPGANVLTF. The CDR3 nucleotides read TGTGCCAGCAGTTTACTGGGGGACAACCCTGGGGCCAACGTCCTGACTTTC. The full variable domain, rest sourced from reference TRBV28 and TRBJ2-6, is DVKVTQSSRYLVKRTGEKVFLECVQDMDHENMFWYRQDPGLGLRLIYFSYDVKMKEKGDIPEGYSVSREKKERFSLILESASTNQTSMYLCASSLLGDNPGANVLTFGAGSRLTVL.

V is TRBV18 and J is TRBJ2-7, with 9 bases aligning to TRBD2. Germline loops: CDR1 KGHSH, CDR2 LQKENI. J gave up 2 bases and V 2 bases, and 4 bases lay outside the gene matches. CDR3 size: 15 residues. CDR3 nucleotides: TGTGCCAGCTCACCAGGAATAGCGGGGGCCTACGAGCAGTACTTC. This sequence encodes CASSPGIAGAYEQYF. Full variable domain (outside the CDR3, taken from reference TRBV18 and TRBJ2-7): NAGVMQNPRHLVRRRGQEARLRCSPMKGHSHVYWYRQLPEEGLKFMVYLQKENIIDESGMPKERFSAEFPKEGPSILRIQQVVRGDSAAYFCASSPGIAGAYEQYFGPGTRLTVT.

The J gene is TRBJ2-5, the V gene TRBV18; 7 nucleotides line up with TRBD1. The last part of the DNA fits TRBJ2-7 better; the J call may be wrong. Germline V lookup: CDR1 KGHSH, CDR2 LQKENI. The CDR3 contains 15 residues. The CDR3 region has the DNA TGTGCCAGCTCACCACCTGACAGGGTTAGCTACGAGCAGTACTTC. Translating gives CASSPPDRVSYEQYF.

V usage is TRBV7-2 and J usage is TRBJ2-1, with TRBD2 identical over 8 bases. V dropped 3 bases and J dropped 4; count of bases not matched to a gene: 11. CDR1 is SGHTA, CDR2 FQGNSA, per germline. The CDR3 is made up of 17 amino acids. The CDR3 protein is CASSFLAGGAKYNEQFF. CDR3 in DNA: TGTGCCAGCAGCTTCCTAGCGGGCGGGGCTAAATACAATGAGCAGTTCTTC.

This clone was counted only a few times. The chain couples TRBV6-6 to TRBJ2-7; D not certain. The CDR3 covers 14 residues. V lost 0 bases, J lost 5 bases, and 11 bases lay in between. Germline V gene lookup returns CDR1 MNHNY and CDR2 SVGAGI (reference sequence). CDR3 loop: CASSYSNSIDEQYF. CDR3 coding DNA: TGTGCCAGCAGTTACTCGAATTCTATCGACGAGCAGTACTTC.

The V and J genes are TRBV28 and TRBJ1-3; D gene ambiguous. The V gene's germline CDR1 is MDHEN and CDR2 SYDVKM. The CDR3 is 10 amino acids. CDR3 sequence: CGSSGNTIYF. The CDR3 bases are TGTGGGAGCTCTGGAAACACCATATATTTT.

The V call is TRBV29-1, the J call TRBJ1-2; D perhaps matches TRBD1 (5 bases). Germline CDR1 SQVTM, CDR2 ANQGSEA. V shed 3 bases and J shed 4 bases, with 18 bases lying between them. The CDR3 is made up of 15 amino acids. In DNA form, the CDR3 reads TGCAGCGTTGAGAGTTTGGGGGGTTTTGGCTATGGCTACACCTTC. This codes for CSVESLGGFGYGYTF.

CDR3 protein: CSVEAERTFSRYGYTF. In DNA form, the CDR3 reads TGCAGCGTTGAAGCTGAGAGGACATTTTCGCGGTATGGCTACACCTTC. The chain employs TRBV29-1 and TRBJ1-2, with a weak D call TRBD1 (5 bases). CDR1 and CDR2 from the germline V gene are SQVTM and ANQGSEA. Deletions cut 1 base from V and 5 bases from J, with 20 bases between. This CDR3 has 16 amino acids.

This clone was recorded once. The chain combines TRBV5-1 with TRBJ1-1, with 10 positions matching TRBD1. Germline V gene data show CDR1 as SGHRS and CDR2 as YFSETQ. The CDR3 contains 14 residues. J gave up 4 bases and V 3 bases, and 3 bases lay outside the gene matches. In DNA form, the CDR3 reads TGCGCCAGCAGCTCGGGACAGGGGAGCACTGAAGCTTTCTTT. Residues: CASSSGQGSTEAFF.

The chain recombines TRBV10-3 with TRBJ2-2; 10 bases are a match to TRBD2. The CDR3 spans 17 residues. Germline values: CDR1 ENHRY, CDR2 SYGVKD. Unmatched junction bases numbered 9, after V lost 3 bases and J lost 5 bases. The chain's CDR3 is CAISDLASGRRTGELFF. The CDR3 DNA sequence: TGTGCCATCAGTGATTTGGCTAGCGGGAGAAGAACCGGGGAGCTGTTTTTT.

This clone was counted a single time. J is TRBJ2-1 and V is TRBV9, with 8 bases that match TRBD2. There are 14 residues in the CDR3. V dropped 3 bases and J dropped 8; count of bases not matched to a gene: 7. The V gene's germline CDR1 is SGDLS and CDR2 YYNGEE. CDR3 bases: TGTGCCAGCAGCGCCAGGGGACTAGTCGATGAGCAGTTCTTC. Residues: CASSARGLVDEQFF.

This chain uses TRBV27 with TRBJ2-3; 8 nucleotides match TRBD2. CDR1 is MNHEY and CDR2 is SMNVEV in the germline V gene (reference sequence). The J segment lost 3 bases and the V segment lost 4 bases, leaving 3 bases of the junction unmatched. This CDR3 has 14 residues. The CDR3 spells CASSSSGRTDTQYF. The CDR3 DNA is TGTGCCAGCAGTTCCAGCGGGAGAACAGATACGCAGTATTTT.

The rearrangement links TRBV19 to TRBJ2-7, with D uncertain. V was pared by 7 bases and J by 1 base, with 11 bases between. The CDR3 is 13 residues long. Germline loops: CDR1 LNHDA, CDR2 SQIVND (reference sequence). The CDR3 DNA is TGTGCCAGTAAAAATCTAGATTCCTACGAGCAGTACTTC. Encoded protein: CASKNLDSYEQYF.

The chain's CDR3 is CASSQPTGNTGELFF. DNA of the CDR3: TGTGCCAGCAGCCAACCGACTGGAAACACCGGGGAGCTGTTTTTT. This rearrangement joins TRBV5-5 to TRBJ2-2; D is uncertain. This CDR3 comprises 15 residues. The V gene's germline CDR1 is SGHKS and CDR2 YYEKEE (reference sequence). With 4 bases removed from V and 2 bases from J, the gap between germline ends came to 12 bases.

The chain carries TRBV7-2 and TRBJ2-1; the match to TRBD1 covers 8 bases. In germline, CDR1 is SGHTA, CDR2 FQGNSA. V was pared by 4 bases and J by 1 base, with 3 bases of the junction left unmatched. The CDR3 extends over 15 amino acids. CDR3 region: CASSYDRGSYNEQFF. Here the CDR3 DNA reads TGTGCCAGCAGCTATGACAGGGGTTCCTACAATGAGCAGTTCTTC.

The table lists this clone with a few counts. The chain has TRBV14 and TRBJ1-1; D call uncertain. The CDR3 is made up of 17 amino acids. Deletions cut 0 bases from V and 5 bases from J, with 19 bases between. Germline V gene sequence: CDR1 SGHDN, CDR2 FVKESK. CDR3 protein: CASSQDSRVAGKTEAFF. CDR3 nucleotide sequence: TGTGCCAGCAGCCAAGATTCGAGGGTAGCCGGGAAAACTGAAGCTTTCTTT.

The chain carries TRBV7-9 and TRBJ2-7, with D hard to call. From germline, CDR1 is SEHNR and CDR2 FQNEAQ (reference sequence). This CDR3 region has 12 residues. The germline V and J ends were trimmed by 0 bases and 5 bases, with 5 bases remaining between them. CDR3 sequence reads: CASSLAGHEQYF. The CDR3 coding sequence is TGTGCCAGCAGCTTAGCGGGCCACGAGCAGTACTTC.

The V call is TRBV19, the J call TRBJ2-7; the match to TRBD2 covers 7 bases. V lost 3 bases and J lost 0; bases outside the gene matches: 11. Germline V gene sequence: CDR1 LNHDA, CDR2 SQIVND (reference sequence). The CDR3 runs to 17 residues. CDR3 nucleotides: TGTGCCAGTAGTATCGGTATTGCTAGCGGATACTCCTACGAGCAGTACTTC. Its translation: CASSIGIASGYSYEQYF. Full variable domain (remainder filled in from reference TRBV19 and TRBJ2-7): DGGITQSPKYLFRKEGQNVTLSCEQNLNHDAMYWYRQDPGQGLRLIYYSQIVNDFQKGDIAEGYSVSREKKESFPLTVTSAQKNPTAFYLCASSIGIASGYSYEQYFGPGTRLTVT.